This T cell receptor beta chain was recovered during a study of CD8+ T cells in alopecia areata. Whole-study results and caveats: Sequencing of scalp samples also captures resident alphabeta T cells of normal skin.

RNA was extracted and reverse transcribed into cDNA as the sequencing template. Clones were sequenced by immunoSEQ multiplex PCR, and TCRdb holds only the in-frame ones, with some missing. The sample lists 130,000 or so clones; around 50% were seen once. Trimming took 4 bases from V and 13 from J, leaving 11 bases between them. The CDR3 extends over 11 amino acids. Germline lookup yields CDR1 SEHNR and CDR2 FQNEAQ (reference sequence). This clone ranks as medium-sized. What it binds is not known. This receptor was taken from a human donor with alopecia areata. The sample comprised NKG2D-low CD8+ T cells sorted from blood. The chain carries TRBV7-9 and TRBJ2-1; D possibly uses TRBD1 or TRBD2 (5 bases each). This CDR3 is CASSSGDPQFF. In DNA, the CDR3 is TGTGCCAGCAGCTCCGGGGACCCCCAGTTCTTC.